These 29 T cell receptor beta chains were sequenced from one sample in a study of T cell repertoires in cytomegalovirus infection. MiXCR was run by TCRdb on the reads, yielding one entry per CDR3 protein. In the table there are about 78,000 distinct CDR3 sequences, roughly 37% of which are singletons. No antigen has been identified for these receptors. The sequencing used CD8+ T cells from cultured PBMCs, collected from culture after CMV antigen stimulation. These receptors all stem from a human donor in good health (CMV status not recorded). Some clones in this sample may be carry-over from other donors' samples.

The rearrangement uses TRBV27 and TRBJ2-7, with 10 bases matching TRBD1. The length of the CDR3 is 14 residues. From germline, CDR1 is MNHEY and CDR2 SMNVEV (reference sequence). V dropped 8 bases and J dropped 6; count of bases not matched to a gene: 10. Written as DNA, the CDR3 is TGTGCCAGCGACCCCGGGACAGGGGTTTTCGAGCAGTACTTC. It is translated as CASDPGTGVFEQYF.

The chain is built from TRBV20-1 and TRBJ1-2; 9 nucleotides agree with TRBD1. The germline V gene has CDR1 DFQATT and CDR2 SNEGSKA (reference sequence). V lost 3 bases and J lost 8; bases outside the gene matches: 10. This CDR3 is built from 14 residues. The DNA of the CDR3 is TGCAGTGCTAGGAACCCCGGGACAGGGAACGGCTACACCTTC. This encodes CSARNPGTGNGYTF.

This clonotype was seen many times. CDR3: CASSVASPGDEQFF. The CDR3 DNA follows: TGTGCCAGCAGCGTAGCTTCTCCGGGGGATGAGCAGTTCTTC. V gene TRBV9 combines with J gene TRBJ2-1; D might be TRBD2 (6 bases). The CDR3 totals 14 residues. V was trimmed by 0 bases and J by 8 bases, leaving 12 bases between them. Germline V gives CDR1 SGDLS, CDR2 YYNGEE.

There are a few counts of this clonotype. The chain combines TRBV12-5 with TRBJ2-7, with a tentative D call TRBD2 (7 bases). V was cut by 7 bases and J by 8 bases, with 18 bases left in between. The CDR3 runs to 13 residues. Germline assignment: CDR1 LGHNT and CDR2 FRNRAP. The CDR3 DNA follows: TGTGCTAGTGCCCCTACGGGGGGCCCCAAGCAGTACTTC. Translated, it gives CASAPTGGPKQYF.

The rearrangement links TRBV6-2 or TRBV6-3 to TRBJ2-7; tentative D call: TRBD2 (5 bases). Between the trimmed V and J ends, which lost 4 bases and 0 bases, there was a span of 10 bases. This CDR3 has 14 residues. Germline lookup yields CDR1 MNHEY and CDR2 SVGEGT. The CDR3 DNA reads TGTGCCAGCAGTTGGTCCGCGGGCTCCTACGAGCAGTACTTC. Translated: CASSWSAGSYEQYF.

This clonotype was observed a few times. CDR3 region: CASSHGSEQFF. The CDR3 bases are TGTGCCAGCAGTCATGGTAGCGAGCAGTTCTTC. V gene TRBV6-1 combines with J gene TRBJ2-1; no definite D call. This CDR3 is 11 amino acids long. V was clipped by 5 bases and J by 10 bases, with 9 bases between them. Germline loops: CDR1 MNHNS, CDR2 SASEGT.

This clonotype was found many times. The V and J genes are TRBV7-9 and TRBJ1-4; D not certain. The V end lost 5 bases, the J end lost 0 bases, and 7 bases lay between the germline ends. There are 14 residues in the CDR3. Germline CDR1 SEHNR, CDR2 FQNEAQ (reference sequence). Here the CDR3 reads CASSPPTTNEKLFF. DNA of the CDR3: TGTGCCAGCAGCCCACCCACAACTAATGAAAAACTGTTTTTT.

The sample holds a few counts of this clonotype. The chain uses TRBV29-1 and TRBJ2-7; the match to TRBD1 covers 7 bases. Germline V CDR1 and CDR2: SQVTM, ANQGSEA. J was trimmed by 1 base and V by 7 bases; bases with no gene match: 4. The CDR3 totals 12 residues. The CDR3 is CSASTGSYEQYF. CDR3 in DNA: TGCAGCGCTTCGACAGGGTCCTACGAGCAGTACTTC.

This chain joins TRBV2 and TRBJ2-2; D may be TRBD2 (5 bases). V lost 2 bases, J lost 5 bases, and 6 bases lay in between. Germline CDR1 SNHLY, CDR2 FYNNEI. The CDR3 is 13 residues long. DNA of the CDR3: TGTGCCAGCAGTGAAAGAGGGACCGGGGAGCTGTTTTTT. Protein: CASSERGTGELFF. The variable domain in full, completed from reference TRBV2 and TRBJ2-2, reads EPEVTQTPSHQVTQMGQEVILRCVPISNHLYFYWYRQILGQKVEFLVSFYNNEISEKSEIFDDQFSVERPDGSNFTLKIRSTKLEDSAMYFCASSERGTGELFFGEGSRLTVL.

This clonotype occurred once. The chain has TRBV4-1 and TRBJ1-5; D ambiguous. V was trimmed by 2 bases and J by 5 bases, leaving 7 bases between them. The CDR3 sequence is 13 residues long. In germline, CDR1 is MGHRA, CDR2 YSYEKL. The CDR3 sequence: CASSQSSDQPQHF. Here the CDR3 DNA reads TGCGCCAGCAGCCAATCGTCAGATCAGCCCCAGCATTTT.

This clonotype was counted a few times. The CDR3 DNA is TGTGCCAGCAGCTTATGGGAAGAGACCCAGTACTTC. Encoded protein: CASSLWEETQYF. The chain carries TRBV7-2 and TRBJ2-5; D uncertain. Germline loops: CDR1 SGHTA, CDR2 FQGNSA. The CDR3 loop spans 12 amino acids. Between the trimmed V and J ends, which lost 2 bases and 3 bases, there was a span of 4 bases.

This chain joins TRBV28 and TRBJ1-3, with D uncertain. V was trimmed by 7 bases and J by 0 bases, leaving 13 bases between them. Germline values: CDR1 MDHEN, CDR2 SYDVKM. The CDR3 is 15 residues long. CDR3 in amino acids: CASTPGVFSGNTIYF. The CDR3 DNA sequence: TGTGCCAGCACCCCGGGCGTGTTCTCTGGAAACACCATATATTTT. Full variable domain (missing parts from reference TRBV28 and TRBJ1-3): DVKVTQSSRYLVKRTGEKVFLECVQDMDHENMFWYRQDPGLGLRLIYFSYDVKMKEKGDIPEGYSVSREKKERFSLILESASTNQTSMYLCASTPGVFSGNTIYFGEGSWLTVV.

This clonotype was recorded a few times. V usage is TRBV7-6 and J usage is TRBJ2-1; D is unclear. V shed 4 bases and J shed 5 bases, with 12 bases lying between them. CDR1 is SGHVS and CDR2 is FNYEAQ in the germline V gene. The CDR3 contains 14 residues. CDR3 amino acids: CASSSEIGNNEQFF. CDR3 coding DNA: TGTGCCAGCAGCTCGGAGATCGGAAACAATGAGCAGTTCTTC.

This clonotype was recorded only once. The chain couples TRBV15 to TRBJ1-4, with 10 bases that match TRBD1. Trimming took 9 bases from V and 4 from J; bases not matched to a gene: 5. Per the germline V gene, CDR1 is LNHNV and CDR2 is YYDKDF (reference sequence). This CDR3 contains 14 residues. The CDR3 is CATGDRGGNEKLFF. The DNA for the CDR3 is TGTGCCACAGGGGACAGGGGAGGTAATGAAAAACTGTTTTTT.

This clonotype has only a few counts. The genes are TRBV4-1 and TRBJ2-7; 8 nucleotides line up with TRBD2. J was trimmed by 3 bases and V by 4 bases; bases with no gene match: 5. This CDR3 is 14 amino acids long. Per germline, CDR1 MGHRA and CDR2 YSYEKL. The CDR3 sequence is CASSPVAGSYEQYF. CDR3 DNA: TGCGCCAGCAGCCCTGTAGCGGGGAGCTACGAGCAGTACTTC.

In its sample, this clonotype was seen a few times. CDR3 region: CASSWGQGSDEQFF. DNA for the CDR3: TGTGCCAGCAGCTGGGGACAGGGTAGCGATGAGCAGTTCTTC. This chain links TRBV5-4 with TRBJ2-1; TRBD1 agrees at 9 bases. The CDR3 extends over 14 amino acids. With 3 bases clipped from V and 8 bases from J, the junction kept 6 bases outside the gene matches. Germline V gene sequence: CDR1 SGHNT, CDR2 YYREEE (reference sequence).

A few counts support this clonotype. This chain uses TRBV6-5 with TRBJ2-7; D may be TRBD2 (5 bases). V was pared by 6 bases and J by 2 bases, with 20 bases between. The V gene's germline CDR1 is MNHEY and CDR2 SVGAGI. The CDR3 extends over 16 amino acids. The CDR3 nucleotides read TGTGCCAGCAGCTCGACCCGGGGTGGGGTCCCCTACGAGCAGTACTTC. As protein: CASSSTRGGVPYEQYF.

The CDR3 region is CASSLLQRNTEAFF. DNA for the CDR3: TGCGCCAGCAGCCTGTTACAACGGAACACTGAAGCTTTCTTT. This chain joins TRBV4-3 and TRBJ1-1; D remains unclear. CDR1 is LGHNA, CDR2 YSLEER, per germline. The length of the CDR3 is 14 residues. Trimming cost V 4 bases and J 1 base, with 10 bases left between them.

V and J are TRBV7-2 and TRBJ2-1; 8 bases map to TRBD1. The V and J ends lost 5 bases and 0 bases, in that order; junction bases with no gene match: 9. Germline loops: CDR1 SGHTA, CDR2 FQGNSA. The CDR3 sequence is 17 residues long. The CDR3 region has the DNA TGTGCCAGCAGCGACAGGGGATGGACGTCCTCCTACAATGAGCAGTTCTTC. It translates to CASSDRGWTSSYNEQFF.

This clonotype was detected ten times or more. The V and J genes are TRBV4-1 and TRBJ2-5; tentative D call: TRBD1 (5 bases). Per the germline V gene, CDR1 is MGHRA and CDR2 is YSYEKL. The CDR3 covers 15 residues. The V end was cut by 4 bases, the J end by 5 bases, with 17 bases between. CDR3 sequence reads: CASSPEGQGRETQYF. CDR3 DNA: TGCGCCAGCAGCCCCGAAGGTCAGGGCCGGGAGACCCAGTACTTC.

CDR3: CASRRRQDQETQYF. The CDR3 DNA sequence: TGTGCCAGCAGGAGGAGACAGGACCAAGAGACCCAGTACTTC. The gene calls are TRBV28 and TRBJ2-5; D may be TRBD1 (6 bases). Germline V gene sequence: CDR1 MDHEN, CDR2 SYDVKM. This CDR3 is 14 amino acids long. V shed 6 bases and J shed 0 bases, with 11 bases lying between them.

This clonotype has more than one count but fewer than ten. The rearrangement links TRBV27 to TRBJ2-5; D possibly corresponds to TRBD1 (5 bases). Germline CDR1 reads MNHEY; CDR2 reads SMNVEV (reference sequence). This CDR3 region has 12 residues. The V end was cut by 5 bases, the J end by 3 bases, with 7 bases between. The CDR3 nucleotides read TGTGCCAGCAGTGCGGACAAAGAGACCCAGTACTTC. It encodes CASSADKETQYF.

This clonotype was detected a few times. The chain couples TRBV12-3 or TRBV12-4 to TRBJ2-7; D is ambiguous. The CDR3 totals 12 residues. V lost 3 bases to trimming and J lost 3 bases, with 6 bases between them. CDR3 amino acids: CASSFIVYEQYF. The CDR3 region has the DNA TGTGCCAGCAGTTTCATCGTCTACGAGCAGTACTTC.

The V and J genes are TRBV27 and TRBJ2-7; 8 bases fit TRBD2. J was trimmed by 6 bases and V by 0 bases; bases with no gene match: 4. The V gene's germline CDR1 is MNHEY and CDR2 SMNVEV (reference sequence). CDR3 length: 14 amino acids. The chain's CDR3 is CASSLSIAGFEQYF. Written as DNA, the CDR3 is TGTGCCAGCAGTTTATCGATAGCGGGGTTCGAGCAGTACTTC.

The rearrangement joins TRBV2 to TRBJ2-7; D gene ambiguous. CDR3 length equals 15 residues. The V and J ends lost 2 bases and 5 bases respectively, with 16 bases between them. CDR1 and CDR2 from the germline V gene are SNHLY and FYNNEI. The CDR3 nucleotides read TGTGCCAGCAGTGAATCGGCCCCAGTCGGAGACGAGCAGTACTTC. Translation gives CASSESAPVGDEQYF.

This clonotype was counted a few times. Here the CDR3 reads CASRGVASYLLSGANVLTF. The CDR3 region has the DNA TGTGCCAGTCGGGGCGTTGCGAGTTACCTCTTATCTGGGGCCAACGTCCTGACTTTC. V and J are TRBV2 and TRBJ2-6; D could derive from TRBD1 or TRBD2 (5 bases each). Germline CDR1 and CDR2: SNHLY and FYNNEI. The CDR3 has 19 residues. The ends were cut back, 9 bases at V and 1 base at J, with 25 bases in the middle.

This clonotype was seen a handful of times. The V gene is TRBV7-9, the J gene TRBJ2-7; 8 bases fit TRBD1. From germline, CDR1 is SEHNR and CDR2 FQNEAQ (reference sequence). The trim removed 5 bases at V and 7 bases at J, leaving 7 bases unmatched. This CDR3 has 13 amino acids. CDR3 coding DNA: TGTGCCAGCAGCGCCGAAAACAGGGGGGAGCAGTACTTC. Amino acid sequence: CASSAENRGEQYF.

In its sample, this clonotype was seen a few times. The gene calls are TRBV6-6 and TRBJ1-1; TRBD1 is a possible D gene (5 bases). CDR3 size: 14 residues. V lost 0 bases to trimming and J lost 5 bases, with 10 bases between them. Looked up from germline, CDR1 is MNHNY and CDR2 is SVGAGI (reference sequence). The CDR3 reads CASSYSAGRTEAFF. In DNA, the CDR3 is TGTGCCAGCAGTTACTCAGCAGGGCGAACTGAAGCTTTCTTT.

This clonotype was counted between two and nine times. The V call is TRBV7-8, the J call TRBJ2-7; a weak D match, TRBD1 (5 bases). Germline-derived CDR1 and CDR2 are SGHVS and FQNEAQ. CDR3 length: 15 amino acids. V was shortened by 5 bases and J by 5 bases, with 19 bases between the two germline ends. The CDR3 is CASSPQTVVVNEQYF. The DNA of the CDR3 is TGTGCCAGCAGCCCCCAGACAGTGGTCGTAAACGAGCAGTACTTC.